Below, one T cell receptor beta chain is given with its context. The antigen this receptor binds is unknown. Library preparation employed the immunoSEQ multiplex PCR assay. The multiplex PCR relied on a mix of 60 forward primers for TCR Vbeta segments and 13 reverse primers for TCR Jbeta segments. The CDR3 region of rearranged TCR beta genes was amplified from genomic DNA by a multiplex PCR assay. The Illumina HiSeq System was used to sequence the amplified TCR beta libraries as 87-base-pair reads. As for the original processing: Across the 640 or so repertoires, a later analysis counted roughly 84 million unique TCR beta chains, around 10 million of which were shared by at least two donors. Raw reads were error-corrected and collapsed into unique sequences with a nearest-neighbor algorithm that merged closely related sequences to remove PCR and sequencing errors. Alignment of CDR3 sequences to IMGT reference sequences was used to assign V, D and J gene segments. Each retained sequence needed at least a six-nucleotide match to both a V gene segment and a J gene segment. A rearrangement counted as productive if the CDR3 had no stop codons and remained in frame with V and J, and every other rearrangement counted as non-productive. CDR3 was defined according to IMGT convention as the region running from the second conserved V-encoded cysteine to the conserved J-encoded phenylalanine. In an earlier analysis of approximately 590 of the donors, sequences lacking an unambiguous match to a single V gene segment were excluded. In an earlier analysis of 587 of the donors, a V segment was called functional when productive rearrangements were above 56.7%, and segregating when the standard deviation between donors exceeded 5%. A statistical classification framework was developed to diagnose cytomegalovirus status using the catalog of TCR beta chain sequences. V and J gene assignment, in a later analysis, came from comparing TCR nucleotide sequences with IMGT/GENE-DB human TR gene sequences. In a later analysis, CDR3 sequences and most-parsimonious VDJ recombination scenarios were assigned using the TCRdist pipeline. In a later analysis, every TCR beta chain was defined by the combination of its CDR3 amino acid sequence and its V-gene family, and reads without a unique V-gene family were dropped. In a later analysis, 500 to 650 highly shared, low-generation-probability nucleotide sequences were removed to address suspected cross-contamination and a sequencing artifact. In a later analysis, a clonal expansion index was calculated for each public chain from normalized within-repertoire ranks of inferred template counts. Generation probabilities in a later analysis came from a VDJ recombination model fitted to out-of-frame rearrangements, and those results were checked against IGoR. Hypergeometric tests were used in a later analysis to score TCR-TCR, TCR-HLA and TCR-CMV co-occurrence, with a repertoire-size bias correction applied to the TCR pairs. In a later analysis, false discovery rates were estimated by permuting HLA or CMV assignments 20 times. In a later analysis, co-occurring TCRs were grouped with DBSCAN, and TCRdist sequence similarity was added when clustering was performed within HLA-allele-positive subsets. Repertoires with fewer than 30,000 or more than 120,000 public chains were left out of co-occurrence clustering, as were five repertoires with anomalous nucleotide sharing. Here the immuneACCESS table is served through TCRdb, limited to in-frame sequences with V and J called. Missing clones are a known gap in these copies; in checked studies unresolved V genes cover under half, and the rest lacks a known reason. V, J and clone size derive from that table, while D and trimming were established from the DNA sequence. The table of this sample itemizes 150,000 or so clones. Jointly, the top ten make up over 1% of the sample.

The sample comes from a study of cytomegalovirus exposure and HLA in healthy donors (dated by TCRdb to 2017 to 2019). Regarding the research as a whole: According to an earlier analysis of a few hundred of the donors, about 190 million T cells yielded over 90 million unique TCR beta sequences and 276 Gb of sequence data. An early release covering approximately 600 HLA-typed donors comprised 250 to 350 gigabases of sequencing data and around 85 million unique TCR sequences. Of the roughly 400 genotyped donors, over 70% fell in the genetic ancestry cluster associated with self-reported Caucasian donors. The study was designed to test whether signatures of past pathogen exposure could be identified by cataloging public T cell receptors. The T cell repertoires of 550 to 850 subjects were profiled by immunosequencing and related to cytomegalovirus serostatus. In addition to the first cohort of hundreds of subjects, a separate validation cohort of over 90 different subjects was used. To predict cytomegalovirus infection status, the study combined high-throughput TCR immunosequencing, statistical association of individual TCRs with disease status, and machine learning. To study patterns of TCR occurrence, a later analysis re-analyzed previously published TCR beta repertoires from several hundred donors and added high-resolution HLA genotyping. Rather than using new phenotypic data, the later analysis identified candidate immune exposures from TCR beta sequences and from how often those sequences occurred across donors. An earlier analysis of 587 of the donors applied high-throughput TCR beta sequencing to assess whether each TCR beta V gene segment acted as functional or pseudogenic. Donor age, sex, ethnicity and CMV serostatus were compiled alongside the repertoire data. A later genetic analysis took genome-wide SNP genotypes for about three fifths of the 666 donors and used that subset as a discovery cohort. All discovery cohort repertoires had been generated on a single sequencing platform. Class I and class II HLA loci were covered by the typing at four-digit resolution. The number of donors typed differed by locus, with 629-630 for A, B, C, DRB1 and DQB1, more than 500 for DQA1, approximately 580 for DPA1, and some 440 for DPB1. Four to six DR-DQ haplotypes were handled as single units for association and clustering, since linkage in the cohort was strong. Among around 400 genotyped donors of the cohort, an average of approximately 200,000 unique TCR beta nucleotide sequences was sequenced per donor, of which about 19% were non-productive.

From a lookup of the germline V gene, CDR1 and CDR2 are SGHTA and FQGTGA. The CDR3 goes from the cysteine to the phenylalanine over 15 residues. CDR3 DNA only is kept here, 45 bases in frame from base 1. Trimming takes 5 bases off V and 2 bases off J; junction bases not matched to a gene: 7. In total, just over 650 healthy bone marrow donors made up the cohort. At the time of sampling, all cohort members were nominally healthy, though unrecorded immune exposures were likely present. The donor tested CMV seronegative and was one of the 352 seronegative cohort members. Every donor gave a peripheral blood sample, and the peripheral blood mononuclear cells from that sample were used for TCR beta sequencing. Genomic DNA was extracted from the blood cell samples with the Qiagen DNeasy Blood Extraction Kit. What the authors observed across the whole study: The only immune exposure information available for the cohort was CMV serostatus. Linkage disequilibrium might explain the correlated functional status among segregating V segments, but an unknown experimental factor could not be ruled out. Assigning TCR associations to individual alleles was difficult when HLA alleles, especially DR and DQ, strongly co-occurred. In both the original and validation cohorts, the classifier was reported to diagnose cytomegalovirus status with high specificity and sensitivity. The 87-base-pair reads could not distinguish some IMGT-functional V segments, including TRBV6-2 and TRBV6-3, so those segments were excluded. In a later genetic analysis, fewer N-insertions in productive TCRs were reported among donors in an Asian-associated ancestry cluster than the approximately 710-donor mean. Because HLA typing was missing for some donors at each locus, association tests included only the typed subset. Sequencing depth was assumed to be roughly uniform across donors in the presence/absence analyses, though that assumption may not hold. A further reported finding was that TCR beta sequences accurately predicted the HLA-A and HLA-B alleles for most subjects in the first cohort. In vitro tests confirmed that a few of the cytomegalovirus-associated TCR beta chains recognize cytomegalovirus antigens. At a false discovery rate of 0.05, a later analysis linked under 20,000 TCR beta sequences to specific HLA alleles. Broadly in line with IMGT annotations, most TCR beta V segments showed up in productive rearrangements about 87% or about 30% of the time in an earlier analysis of some 590 of the donors. Several of the top co-occurrence clusters appeared to be linked to parvovirus B19, influenza, CMV and Epstein-Barr virus, according to a later analysis. The earlier analysis of approximately 540 of the donors excluded over 15 rarely observed V segments, including chromosome 9 orphons, because counts were too low. A later analysis found that HLA-associated TCR beta chains were more clonally expanded and had lower generation probabilities than equally common non-associated chains. In a later analysis, TCR association rates were found to vary across HLA loci, with the most associated TCRs seen for DRB1 alleles and the fewest for HLA-C alleles. An association between a missense DCLRE1C variant and V-gene and J-gene trimming of TCR beta chains was found in a later genetic analysis and replicated in an independent cohort. A cluster of highly shared sequence variants was judged likely to represent a technical artifact of the sequencing pipeline. According to the authors, the approach could potentially be generalized to other disease states and immunological phenotypes. In the study, some 180 TCR beta chains were listed as associated with cytomegalovirus. A later analysis found that most CMV-associated TCR beta chains appeared HLA-restricted, with HLA associations seemingly driven largely by CMV exposure. Only TCR beta chains were sequenced in this cohort, and the absence of alpha or paired-chain data limited detectable features. Across donors, most TCR sequences were observed very rarely, whereas some public TCRs were present in many individuals.

In this chain, TRBV7-3 is recombined with TRBJ2-7, and 9 junctional nucleotides match TRBD2. The source is a woman aged 55-70 years in good health and CMV-seronegative. Sequences were obtained from PBMCs. CDR3 sequence: CASSPSSGAAYEQYF. In nucleotides, the sequence is TGTGCCAGCAGCCCCTCTAGCGGGGCCGCCTACGAGCAGTACTTC.